This T cell receptor beta chain was documented in a study of blood T cell repertoires in COVID-19. Study-level background: Samples of COVID-19 (acute and convalescent) were obtained from the United States, Italy and Spain. Sample material is recorded as cDNA or gDNA derived from T cells, B-cell-depleted T cells, or PBMCs.

This clone has just a few counts. Study processing details: Scientists estimated how many nucleated cells there were by amplifying reference gene primers. Assay: immunoSEQ multiplex PCR; the TCRdb copy retains only in-frame clones and omits some. From that table come the V and J calls and clone size; the DNA was used to work out D and trimming. The sample carries about 200,000 clones, just under 85% recorded once. CDR3 length equals 14 residues. Germline V gives CDR1 MRHNA, CDR2 SNTAGT. V dropped 2 bases and J dropped 6 bases, with 13 bases sitting between them. The V call is TRBV6-4, the J call TRBJ1-2; D remains ambiguous. The receptor was isolated from a woman aged 45-59 years with active or convalescent COVID-19. The sample comprised peripheral blood. This CDR3 reads CASSDLGVGNGYTF. CDR3 DNA: TGTGCCAGCAGTGACCTCGGGGTTGGGAATGGCTACACCTTC.